The 17 T cell receptor beta chains listed next were all sequenced from one sample in a study of T cell responses to AZD1222 COVID-19 vaccine. The method was immunoSEQ multiplex PCR; TCRdb's version includes in-frame clones alone and lacks a portion of them. The repertoire holds approximately 150,000 clones, with roughly nine tenths as singletons. Sequencing used peripheral blood, obtained 28 days after the second AZD1222 dose. The receptors come from an adult who received the AZD1222 COVID-19 vaccine.

The chain recombines TRBV29-1 with TRBJ2-7; 8 nucleotides agree with TRBD1. Germline CDR1 and CDR2: SQVTM and ANQGSEA. This CDR3 is 14 amino acids long. V trimming: 7 bases; J trimming: 1 base; junction bases outside the gene matches: 9. The CDR3 DNA sequence: TGCAGCGCCCGACAGGGGTCCCTTTCCTACGAGCAGTACTTC. This sequence encodes CSARQGSLSYEQYF.

The V and J genes are TRBV3-1 (or the pseudogene TRBV3-2) and TRBJ1-1; D is possibly TRBD1 (5 bases). V lost 4 bases, J lost 6 bases, and 9 bases lay in between. This CDR3 is built from 12 residues. Germline lookup yields CDR1 LGHDT and CDR2 YNNKEL (reference sequence). CDR3 region: CASSRGVAEAFF. Written as DNA, the CDR3 is TGTGCCAGCAGCCGGGGGGTGGCTGAAGCTTTCTTT.

The genes are TRBV3-1 (or the pseudogene TRBV3-2) and TRBJ1-2; D may be TRBD1 (6 bases). Germline V lookup: CDR1 LGHDT, CDR2 YNNKEL (reference sequence). Trimming cost V 4 bases and J 4 bases, with 19 bases left between them. The CDR3 is 16 amino acids. CDR3 sequence reads: CASSPSGQLNFYGYTF. Here the CDR3 DNA reads TGTGCCAGCAGCCCAAGTGGACAGCTCAACTTCTATGGCTACACCTTC.

The rearrangement uses TRBV12-3 or TRBV12-4 and TRBJ2-5; D is unclear. This CDR3 is 12 amino acids long. Deletions cut 3 bases from V and 3 bases from J, with 5 bases between. This CDR3 is CASSFGEETQYF. The CDR3 DNA follows: TGTGCCAGCAGTTTTGGGGAAGAGACCCAGTACTTC.

The V and J genes are TRBV11-2 and TRBJ1-5; D remains unclear. The germline V gene encodes CDR1 SGHAT and CDR2 FQNNGV. Trimming cost V 1 base and J 2 bases, with 6 bases left between them. The CDR3 totals 14 residues. The CDR3 sequence is CASSLVAGNQPQHF. As DNA, the CDR3 is TGTGCCAGCAGCTTAGTTGCAGGCAATCAGCCCCAGCATTTT.

This clone was detected only a few times. This sequence joins TRBV7-2 and TRBJ2-3; D call uncertain. This CDR3 contains 13 residues. CDR1 is SGHTA and CDR2 is FQGNSA in the germline V gene. The V end lost 5 bases, the J end lost 2 bases, and 8 bases lay between the germline ends. CDR3 nucleotide sequence: TGTGCCAGCAGCCCCTCGACCACAGATACGCAGTATTTT. Its translation is CASSPSTTDTQYF.

This sequence joins TRBV12-3 or TRBV12-4 and TRBJ1-2; a weak D match, TRBD1 (5 bases). The CDR3 totals 13 residues. Trimming removed 6 bases from V and 4 bases from J, with 12 bases in between. The CDR3 sequence: CASRPGFAYGYTF. The CDR3 coding sequence is TGTGCCAGCAGACCAGGGTTTGCCTATGGCTACACCTTC.

The V call is TRBV10-3, the J call TRBJ2-3, with D maybe TRBD1 (6 bases). Trimming took 9 bases from V and 4 from J, leaving 8 bases between them. Germline CDR1 and CDR2: ENHRY and SYGVKD. The CDR3 consists of 11 residues. The CDR3 DNA follows: TGTGCCATACAGGGCCCAGATACGCAGTATTTT. This translates into CAIQGPDTQYF.

The V gene is TRBV5-6, the J gene TRBJ1-2; D remains ambiguous. The CDR3 contains 12 residues. Deletions cut 0 bases from V and 5 bases from J, with 5 bases between. Germline CDR1 reads SGHDT; CDR2 reads YYEEEE. CDR3 protein: CASSLGGYGYTF. CDR3 nucleotide sequence: TGTGCCAGCAGCTTGGGAGGGTATGGCTACACCTTC.

The V call is TRBV7-8, the J call TRBJ2-3; TRBD2 matches 12 bases. This CDR3 contains 18 residues. The V and J ends lost 4 bases and 4 bases, in that order; junction bases with no gene match: 12. Germline V gene data show CDR1 as SGHVS and CDR2 as FQNEAQ. The CDR3 sequence: CASSSTSGGLFFADTQYF. In nucleotides, the CDR3 is TGTGCCAGCAGCTCCACTAGCGGGGGGCTCTTCTTTGCAGATACGCAGTATTTT.

This clone occurred once. The V call is TRBV7-9, the J call TRBJ1-1, with unresolved D. This CDR3 contains 11 residues. The V gene lost 6 bases and the J gene lost 7 bases, with 9 bases spanning the gap. Germline V gene lookup returns CDR1 SEHNR and CDR2 FQNEAQ (reference sequence). CDR3 region: CASSKEGEAFF. As DNA, the CDR3 is TGTGCCAGCAGTAAAGAAGGTGAAGCTTTCTTT.

This chain links TRBV6-5 with TRBJ1-5; D gene ambiguous. V lost 6 bases to trimming and J lost 4 bases, with 16 bases between them. The CDR3 contains 15 residues. Germline lookup yields CDR1 MNHEY and CDR2 SVGAGI. CDR3 bases: TGTGCCAGCAGGGGTGGGTCCCAAGAAAATCAGCCCCAGCATTTT. Translated: CASRGGSQENQPQHF.

The chain has TRBV5-1 and TRBJ1-4; the D is unclear. Germline-derived CDR1 and CDR2 are SGHRS and YFSETQ. This CDR3 contains 13 residues. V dropped 0 bases and J dropped 6 bases, with 6 bases sitting between them. CDR3 nucleotide sequence: TGCGCCAGCAGCTTGGCCCGCGATGAAAAACTGTTTTTT. The encoded protein is CASSLARDEKLFF.

The chain is built from TRBV7-9 and TRBJ2-5; weak D call: TRBD2 (5 bases). The germline gives CDR1 SEHNR, CDR2 FQNEAQ (reference sequence). The CDR3 consists of 15 residues. V was cut by 3 bases and J by 4 bases, with 15 bases left in between. CDR3: CASSFLLGRGETQYF. The CDR3 nucleotides read TGTGCCAGCAGCTTTTTGCTCGGCCGGGGAGAGACCCAGTACTTC.

This clone was seen once. The rearrangement links TRBV28 to TRBJ1-5; D is unclear. This CDR3 is built from 15 residues. Per germline, CDR1 MDHEN and CDR2 SYDVKM. V lost 7 bases and J lost 1, with 14 bases in between. CDR3 in amino acids: CASIGRVGSNQPQHF. The CDR3 region has the DNA TGTGCCAGCATTGGCCGGGTGGGAAGCAATCAGCCCCAGCATTTT.

Only a few counts were recorded for this clone. CDR3 nucleotide sequence: TGCGCCAGCAGCGCCGATTACGAGCAGTACTTC. Translating it yields CASSADYEQYF. The chain is built from TRBV5-1 and TRBJ2-7; D unclear. Looked up from germline, CDR1 is SGHRS and CDR2 is YFSETQ. V shed 4 bases and J shed 4 bases, with 6 bases lying between them. The CDR3 is made up of 11 amino acids. The entire variable domain, with the rest obtained from reference TRBV5-1 and TRBJ2-7, is as follows: KAGVTQTPRYLIKTRGQQVTLSCSPISGHRSVSWYQQTPGQGLQFLFEYFSETQRNKGNFPGRFSGRQFSNSRSEMNVSTLELGDSALYLCASSADYEQYFGPGTRLTVT.

In its sample, this clone was seen once. DNA for the CDR3: TGTGCCAGCAGTTACTCCTCTGGGGCCAACGTCCTGACTTTC. Encoded protein: CASSYSSGANVLTF. The V call is TRBV6-2 or TRBV6-3, the J call TRBJ2-6; no clear D. CDR3 size: 14 residues. The germline gives CDR1 MNHEY, CDR2 SVGEGT. V was shortened by 0 bases and J by 0 bases, with 0 bases between the two germline ends.